These 19 T cell receptor beta chains originate from one sample sequenced in a study of Ad26.COV2.S vaccination and SARS-CoV-2 variants. Assay: immunoSEQ multiplex PCR; the TCRdb copy retains only in-frame clones and omits some. The sample contains 400,000 to 450,000 clones, about nine tenths of which appear only once. Treatment: around 19 received Ad26.COV2.S at low or high dose, single or two shots; 5 received placebo; per-sample allocation not given. Following the first vaccine or placebo injection, samples were taken on day 63. The sequenced sample was peripheral blood, obtained in a trial of Ad26.COV2.S vaccine versus placebo. The receptors shown here come from a person aged 18-60 years who received the Ad26.COV2.S COVID-19 vaccine or a placebo.

The chain joins TRBV4-1 to TRBJ1-5, with D uncertain. V lost 5 bases to trimming and J lost 2 bases, with 10 bases between them. Germline values: CDR1 MGHRA, CDR2 YSYEKL. The CDR3 loop spans 14 amino acids. CDR3 DNA: TGCGCCAGCAGCAGGGTAGCGGGCAATCAGCCCCAGCATTTT. This sequence encodes CASSRVAGNQPQHF.

The chain is built from TRBV30 and TRBJ1-1; D gene uncertain. The CDR3 spans 10 residues. The germline gives CDR1 GTSNPN, CDR2 SVGIG (reference sequence). Deletions cut 3 bases from V and 6 bases from J, with 5 bases between. CDR3 nucleotide sequence: TGTGCCTGGAGGCACGCTGAAGCTTTCTTT. This encodes CAWRHAEAFF. Full variable domain (rest looked up from reference TRBV30 and TRBJ1-1): SQTIHQWPATLVQPVGSPLSLECTVEGTSNPNLYWYRQAAGRGLQLLFYSVGIGQISSEVPQNLSASRPQDRQFILSSKKLLLSDSGFYLCAWRHAEAFFGQGTRLTVV.

V gene TRBV6-5 combines with J gene TRBJ1-2; tentatively, D is TRBD1 (5 bases). Trimming took 3 bases from V and 9 from J, leaving 8 bases between them. This CDR3 has 11 residues. The germline gives CDR1 MNHEY, CDR2 SVGAGI. CDR3: CASSYGGSYTF. The CDR3, as DNA: TGTGCCAGCAGTTATGGGGGGAGCTACACCTTC.

J is TRBJ2-5 and V is TRBV3-1 (or the pseudogene TRBV3-2), with 7 bases fitting TRBD2. Trimming took 2 bases from V and 0 from J; bases not matched to a gene: 6. The CDR3 runs 16 residues. The germline gives CDR1 LGHDT, CDR2 YNNKEL (reference sequence). CDR3 sequence (DNA): TGTGCCAGCAGCCAACTTCTTCTAGCGGACCAAGAGACCCAGTACTTC. Amino acids: CASSQLLLADQETQYF.

The rearrangement uses TRBV28 and TRBJ1-2, with D perhaps matching TRBD1 (5 bases). Germline-derived CDR1 and CDR2 are MDHEN and SYDVKM. The V end lost 6 bases, the J end lost 5 bases, and 13 bases lay between the germline ends. This CDR3 contains 13 residues. The CDR3 bases are TGTGCCAGCAGCAGTACAGGCCTATATGGCTACACCTTC. Amino acid sequence: CASSSTGLYGYTF.

The chain recombines TRBV7-9 with TRBJ1-4, with TRBD1 matching over 10 bases. The CDR3 totals 16 residues. The ends lost 5 bases at V and 6 bases at J; junction bases unmatched: 9. Germline CDR1 reads SEHNR; CDR2 reads FQNEAQ (reference sequence). CDR3 in amino acids: CASSPWGGQGHEKLFF. As DNA, the CDR3 is TGTGCCAGCAGCCCATGGGGGGGACAGGGGCATGAAAAACTGTTTTTT.

Comment on this clone: The identical CDR3 is also encoded by other nucleotide sequences in the sample. CDR3 sequence: CASSLASGTDTQYF. For the CDR3, the DNA is TGTGCCAGCAGCTTAGCCTCAGGGACAGATACGCAGTATTTT. This chain joins TRBV7-8 and TRBJ2-3; weak D call: TRBD1 (5 bases). There are 14 residues in the CDR3. The V and J ends lost 0 bases and 3 bases respectively, with 7 bases between them. Germline assignment: CDR1 SGHVS and CDR2 FQNEAQ.

This clone was counted only a few times. The V call is TRBV5-6, the J call TRBJ2-1; 16 nucleotides agree with TRBD2. J lost 12 bases, V lost 4 bases, and 10 bases had no gene match. CDR1 SGHDT and CDR2 YYEEEE come from the germline V gene. The CDR3 is made up of 16 amino acids. DNA of the CDR3: TGTGCCAGCAGCCGGGACGGGACTAGCGGGAGGGCCAGGCAGTTCTTC. This encodes CASSRDGTSGRARQFF.

The CDR3 region has the DNA TGTGCCAGCAGCAGGGGGGACACTGAAGCTTTCTTT. Amino acid sequence: CASSRGDTEAFF. This sequence joins TRBV7-9 and TRBJ1-1; TRBD1 might be the D (6 bases). The CDR3 loop spans 12 amino acids. Between the trimmed V and J ends, which lost 5 bases and 3 bases, there was a span of 7 bases. Germline lookup yields CDR1 SEHNR and CDR2 FQNEAQ (reference sequence).

The chain links TRBV6-5 to TRBJ2-2; perhaps TRBD2 as D (6 bases). This CDR3 has 16 residues. V was shortened by 1 base and J by 1 base, with 10 bases between the two germline ends. Germline V gene lookup returns CDR1 MNHEY and CDR2 SVGAGI. The chain's CDR3 is CASSYWRGGNTGELFF. As DNA, the CDR3 is TGTGCCAGCAGTTACTGGCGGGGTGGGAACACCGGGGAGCTGTTTTTT.

This clone has only one observation. The chain uses TRBV5-1 and TRBJ2-5; 10 nucleotides match TRBD2. The CDR3 runs 15 residues. Germline assignment: CDR1 SGHRS and CDR2 YFSETQ. With V trimmed by 0 bases and J by 3 bases, 2 bases remained unmatched. CDR3 in amino acids: CASSLDGLAEETQYF. CDR3 DNA sequence: TGCGCCAGCAGCTTGGACGGACTAGCGGAAGAGACCCAGTACTTC.

The V call is TRBV6-2 or TRBV6-3, the J call TRBJ2-2; no firm D call. The CDR3 runs 15 residues. V was pared by 4 bases and J by 2 bases, with 11 bases between. The germline V gene has CDR1 MNHEY and CDR2 SVGEGT. CDR3 region: CASSLLVANTGELFF. The CDR3 DNA sequence: TGTGCCAGCAGTTTGTTAGTGGCTAACACCGGGGAGCTGTTTTTT.

The rearrangement uses TRBV4-1 and TRBJ1-3; no clear D gene. The germline V gene has CDR1 MGHRA and CDR2 YSYEKL. V shed 1 base and J shed 0 bases, with 10 bases lying between them. The CDR3 contains 16 residues. The CDR3 region is CASSQVPASSGNTIYF. The CDR3 nucleotides read TGCGCCAGCAGCCAAGTCCCAGCCAGCTCTGGAAACACCATATATTTT.

The chain uses TRBV7-6 and TRBJ1-2; weak D call: TRBD1 (5 bases). The length of the CDR3 is 19 residues. V shed 1 base and J shed 2 bases, with 23 bases lying between them. Germline V gene lookup returns CDR1 SGHVS and CDR2 FNYEAQ. Here the CDR3 DNA reads TGTGCCAGCAGCTTAGGACCTGGCTCAGGGACGGGGAACAACTATGGCTACACCTTC. Residues: CASSLGPGSGTGNNYGYTF.

This chain uses TRBV4-1 with TRBJ2-1; D uncertain. The V end lost 2 bases, the J end lost 7 bases, and 3 bases lay between the germline ends. Germline V gives CDR1 MGHRA, CDR2 YSYEKL. CDR3 length equals 11 residues. The CDR3 here is CASSQLNEQFF. CDR3 in DNA: TGCGCCAGCAGCCAACTTAATGAGCAGTTCTTC.

The rearrangement joins TRBV5-1 to TRBJ2-7; a possible D gene is TRBD1 (6 bases). The CDR3 is made up of 14 amino acids. Trimming took 5 bases from V and 0 from J, leaving 12 bases between them. Per the germline V gene, CDR1 is SGHRS and CDR2 is YFSETQ. CDR3 in DNA: TGCGCCAGCAGGCCACAGGACAGCTCCTACGAGCAGTACTTC. This codes for CASRPQDSSYEQYF.

The chain uses TRBV6-2 or TRBV6-3 and TRBJ2-7; no clear D gene. V shed 3 bases and J shed 0 bases, with 6 bases lying between them. From germline, CDR1 is MNHEY and CDR2 SVGEGT. The CDR3 consists of 13 residues. The chain's CDR3 is CASSYGVSYEQYF. The CDR3, as DNA: TGTGCCAGCAGTTATGGGGTCTCCTACGAGCAGTACTTC.

The gene calls are TRBV4-2 and TRBJ2-5, with 9 bases matching TRBD1. The CDR3 covers 15 residues. Per the germline V gene, CDR1 is LGHNA and CDR2 is YNFKEQ. V lost 3 bases to trimming and J lost 3 bases; unmatched junction nucleotides: 5. This CDR3 is CASSHAGTGKETQYF. The CDR3 DNA sequence: TGTGCCAGCAGCCATGCCGGGACAGGGAAAGAGACCCAGTACTTC.

J is TRBJ1-3 and V is TRBV5-4; D is unresolved. Trimming took off 0 bases at V and 0 bases at J, with 7 bases between the two ends. Germline assignment: CDR1 SGHNT and CDR2 YYREEE (reference sequence). The CDR3 extends over 15 amino acids. The CDR3 nucleotides read TGTGCCAGCAGCTTGGATCTCTTCTCTGGAAACACCATATATTTT. Translating gives CASSLDLFSGNTIYF.